These 11 T cell receptor beta chains share one sample of origin, sequenced in a study of cytomegalovirus exposure and HLA in healthy donors. The PCR used 60 Vbeta and 13 Jbeta primers. The table came from immunoSEQ multiplex PCR; TCRdb's copy has only in-frame clones and leaves some out. The sample yields 150,000 to 200,000 clones, 70% to 80% seen once. The sequenced material came from PBMCs. These receptors were collected from a man aged 50 or older in good health and CMV-seropositive.

The CDR3 DNA reads as TGTGCCAGCAGTGCTGGGACAGATAATGGCTACACCTTC. It specifies CASSAGTDNGYTF. The chain recombines TRBV6-1 with TRBJ1-2; 7 bases fit TRBD1. The V gene's germline CDR1 is MNHNS and CDR2 SASEGT. The CDR3 runs to 13 residues. V was pared by 4 bases and J by 6 bases, with 5 bases of the junction left unmatched.

The rearrangement links TRBV5-8 to TRBJ2-1, with 12 bases matching TRBD2. Germline CDR1 SGHTS, CDR2 YDEGEE. The ends lost 3 bases at V and 2 bases at J; junction bases unmatched: 6. The CDR3 consists of 17 residues. CDR3 loop: CASSSRGLAGTYNEQFF. The CDR3 DNA follows: TGTGCCAGCAGCTCGAGAGGACTAGCGGGGACCTACAATGAGCAGTTCTTC.

The chain has TRBV4-1 and TRBJ2-2; D not certain. Trimming removed 4 bases from V and 0 bases from J, with 3 bases in between. CDR1 is MGHRA and CDR2 is YSYEKL in the germline V gene. The CDR3 covers 13 residues. The CDR3: CASSPANTGELFF. CDR3 sequence (DNA): TGCGCCAGCAGCCCCGCGAACACCGGGGAGCTGTTTTTT.

The chain has TRBV7-6 and TRBJ2-7; a possible D gene is TRBD2 (7 bases). This CDR3 spans 15 amino acids. V dropped 4 bases and J dropped 3 bases, with 16 bases sitting between them. From germline, CDR1 is SGHVS and CDR2 FNYEAQ. This CDR3 is CASSSGGGDFYEQYF. Here the CDR3 DNA reads TGTGCCAGCAGCTCAGGAGGGGGGGACTTCTACGAGCAGTACTTC.

This rearrangement joins TRBV6-6 to TRBJ1-1; the D gene is possibly TRBD1 (6 bases). This CDR3 has 12 residues. The germline V and J ends were trimmed by 6 bases and 5 bases, with 10 bases remaining between them. Germline V lookup: CDR1 MNHNY, CDR2 SVGAGI (reference sequence). The CDR3: CASRAGATEAFF. The CDR3 DNA reads as TGTGCCAGCAGAGCAGGGGCGACTGAAGCTTTCTTT.

The chain is built from TRBV28 and TRBJ2-5; 7 bases line up with TRBD2. The J call may be in error: the DNA end matches TRBJ2-7 better. This CDR3 is built from 15 residues. From germline, CDR1 is MDHEN and CDR2 SYDVKM. This chain's CDR3 is CASSLGGSEAYEQYF. Written as DNA, the CDR3 is TGTGCCAGCAGCCTGGGAGGGTCGGAAGCCTACGAGCAGTACTTC.

The chain carries TRBV2 and TRBJ2-5; TRBD2 matches 9 bases. The J call is uncertain, as TRBJ2-7 better fits the DNA end. The CDR3 has 14 amino acids. Germline V gene sequence: CDR1 SNHLY, CDR2 FYNNEI. CDR3 DNA sequence: TGTGCCATCAATTTTAGCGGGGGTCGGGACGAGCAGTACTTC. Its translation is CAINFSGGRDEQYF.

This chain connects TRBV2 to TRBJ2-7; 7 nucleotides align to TRBD1. Per the germline V gene, CDR1 is SNHLY and CDR2 is FYNNEI. CDR3 length equals 14 residues. V shed 7 bases and J 2 bases; nucleotides not matched to a gene: 8. CDR3 amino acids: CASTRQGGAYEQYF. In DNA form, the CDR3 reads TGTGCCAGCACGCGACAGGGTGGCGCCTACGAGCAGTACTTC.

V and J are TRBV7-9 and TRBJ2-2, with 9 bases identical to TRBD1. CDR1 and CDR2 (germline): SEHNR, FQNEAQ (reference sequence). The CDR3 has 16 residues. The junction had 10 bases not matched to a gene; V was cut back by 5 bases and J by 6 bases. CDR3 sequence (DNA): TGTGCCAGCAGCCCCCCTCGGACAGGGGTGGCCGGGGAGCTGTTTTTT. Amino acid sequence: CASSPPRTGVAGELFF.

The DNA of the CDR3 is TGTGCCAGCAGTTACTCCTGGGGGGTCAACGAGCAGTACTTC. It is translated as CASSYSWGVNEQYF. The V call is TRBV6-5, the J call TRBJ2-7; possibly TRBD2 for D (6 bases). CDR1 is MNHEY and CDR2 is SVGAGI in the germline V gene. Trimming stripped 0 bases from V and 5 bases from J, with 11 bases between. The CDR3 extends over 14 amino acids.

The chain combines TRBV5-5 with TRBJ2-7; D is unclear. The length of the CDR3 is 14 residues. The V end was cut by 1 base, the J end by 5 bases, with 13 bases between. Germline V CDR1 and CDR2: SGHKS, YYEKEE (reference sequence). The CDR3 region is CASSLFGGPDEQYF. As DNA, the CDR3 is TGTGCCAGCAGCTTGTTCGGCGGTCCGGACGAGCAGTACTTC. Full variable domain (remainder filled in from reference TRBV5-5 and TRBJ2-7): DAGVTQSPTHLIKTRGQQVTLRCSPISGHKSVSWYQQVLGQGPQFIFQYYEKEERGRGNFPDRFSARQFPNYSSELNVNALLLGDSALYLCASSLFGGPDEQYFGPGTRLTVT.